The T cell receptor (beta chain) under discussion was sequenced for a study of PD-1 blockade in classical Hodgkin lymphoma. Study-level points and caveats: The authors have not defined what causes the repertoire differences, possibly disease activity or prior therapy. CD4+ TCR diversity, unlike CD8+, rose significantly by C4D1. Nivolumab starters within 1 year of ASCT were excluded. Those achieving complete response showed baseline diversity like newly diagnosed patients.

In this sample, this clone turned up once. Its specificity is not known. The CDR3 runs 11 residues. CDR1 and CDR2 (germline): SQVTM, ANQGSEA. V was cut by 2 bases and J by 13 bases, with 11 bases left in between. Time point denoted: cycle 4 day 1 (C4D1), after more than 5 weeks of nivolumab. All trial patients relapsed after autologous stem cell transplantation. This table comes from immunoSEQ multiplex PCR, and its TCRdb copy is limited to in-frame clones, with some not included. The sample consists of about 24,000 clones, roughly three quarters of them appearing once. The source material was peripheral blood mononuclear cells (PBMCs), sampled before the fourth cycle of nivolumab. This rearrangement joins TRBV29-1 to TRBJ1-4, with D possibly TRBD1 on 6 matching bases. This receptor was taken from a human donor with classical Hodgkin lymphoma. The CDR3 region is CSVERDTGLFF. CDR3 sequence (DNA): TGCAGCGTTGAAAGGGACACGGGACTGTTTTTT.